A single sample is the source of the 8 T cell receptor beta chains below, sequenced in a study of T cells after somatic rescue of genetic block. The data were produced by immunoSEQ multiplex PCR, yet TCRdb's version contains in-frame clones alone and is incomplete. The data show 85,000 to 100,000 clones, over 80% seen once. The sequenced sample was peripheral blood mononuclear cells (PBMCs). Receptor source: a woman aged 18-29 years.

The chain is built from TRBV19 and TRBJ1-1; no reliable D call. The CDR3 totals 14 residues. V was shortened by 3 bases and J by 2 bases, with 10 bases between the two germline ends. Germline loops: CDR1 LNHDA, CDR2 SQIVND (reference sequence). The CDR3 sequence is CASSIPNSNTEAFF. Here the CDR3 DNA reads TGTGCCAGTAGTATCCCAAACAGTAACACTGAAGCTTTCTTT. Together with reference TRBV19 and TRBJ1-1, the CDR3 gives the full variable domain: DGGITQSPKYLFRKEGQNVTLSCEQNLNHDAMYWYRQDPGQGLRLIYYSQIVNDFQKGDIAEGYSVSREKKESFPLTVTSAQKNPTAFYLCASSIPNSNTEAFFGQGTRLTVV.

The chain employs TRBV11-2 and TRBJ2-1; 10 bases are shared with TRBD2. Germline V gene data show CDR1 as SGHAT and CDR2 as FQNNGV. This CDR3 region has 17 residues. V lost 1 base and J lost 3; bases outside the gene matches: 6. The CDR3 region has the DNA TGTGCCAGCAGCTTAGCCCTAGGACTAGCGGACTACAATGAGCAGTTCTTC. Its protein product is CASSLALGLADYNEQFF.

This chain links TRBV7-9 with TRBJ1-2; D is possibly TRBD1 (5 bases). Germline CDR1 reads SEHNR; CDR2 reads FQNEAQ (reference sequence). Trimming pared 3 bases from V and 4 bases from J, leaving 9 bases between. There are 13 residues in the CDR3. The CDR3 nucleotides read TGTGCCAGCAGCTTTGCTACAGGCTATGGCTACACCTTC. It is translated as CASSFATGYGYTF.

CDR3 region: CASSKGSGHRTGELFF. As DNA, the CDR3 is TGTGCCAGCAGCAAAGGCTCGGGACACAGGACCGGGGAGCTGTTTTTT. This chain links TRBV7-8 with TRBJ2-2, with D possibly being TRBD1 (6 bases). Deletions cut 5 bases from V and 5 bases from J, with 18 bases between. This CDR3 contains 16 residues. Germline assignment: CDR1 SGHVS and CDR2 FQNEAQ.

The chain employs TRBV11-2 and TRBJ2-1; 13 bases match TRBD2. The CDR3 is made up of 20 amino acids. With V trimmed by 0 bases and J by 7 bases, 15 bases remained unmatched. Germline V gene sequence: CDR1 SGHAT, CDR2 FQNNGV. Here the CDR3 DNA reads TGTGCCAGCAGCTTAGAAGGACTAGCGGGAGTTCGGGTTTATCGGAATGAGCAGTTCTTC. Residues: CASSLEGLAGVRVYRNEQFF.

The chain has TRBV4-2 and TRBJ2-2, with 12 bases that match TRBD1. Germline CDR1 is LGHNA and CDR2 is YNFKEQ. J was trimmed by 6 bases and V by 3 bases; bases with no gene match: 17. The CDR3 is made up of 20 amino acids. CDR3 DNA sequence: TGTGCCAGCAGCCACGCTATCAGACCCTGGGGACAGGGGGCTTCCGGGGAGCTGTTTTTT. As protein: CASSHAIRPWGQGASGELFF.

The chain is built from TRBV28 and TRBJ1-4, with a weak D call TRBD1 (6 bases). Trimming took 1 base from V and 5 from J, leaving 14 bases between them. The CDR3 has 16 residues. The germline gives CDR1 MDHEN, CDR2 SYDVKM. The CDR3 DNA follows: TGTGCCAGCAGTTTATCGACGCGGACAGAGAATGAAAAACTGTTTTTT. This encodes CASSLSTRTENEKLFF. The full variable domain, in which reference TRBV28 and TRBJ1-4 provide the parts outside the CDR3, is DVKVTQSSRYLVKRTGEKVFLECVQDMDHENMFWYRQDPGLGLRLIYFSYDVKMKEKGDIPEGYSVSREKKERFSLILESASTNQTSMYLCASSLSTRTENEKLFFGSGTQLSVL.

The chain carries TRBV18 and TRBJ2-1, with D maybe TRBD2 (5 bases). The CDR3 length is 15 residues. Between the trimmed V and J ends, which lost 5 bases and 0 bases, there was a span of 11 bases. Germline values: CDR1 KGHSH, CDR2 LQKENI. The DNA of the CDR3 is TGTGCCAGCTCATCCCAGCGGAGCTCCTACAATGAGCAGTTCTTC. It yields the protein CASSSQRSSYNEQFF.